This T cell receptor (beta chain) was captured in a study of control samples from healthy donors and cancer patients. Germline V gene sequence: CDR1 MNHEY, CDR2 SVGAGI. Trimming took 0 bases from V and 5 from J; bases not matched to a gene: 5. The CDR3 consists of 15 residues. Assay used: immunoSEQ multiplex PCR; TCRdb lists only in-frame clones, some missing. The sample lists some 120,000 clones, around 90% seen once, with 2.5% in the top ten. The sequence was collected from a young man in good health. V usage is TRBV6-5 and J usage is TRBJ2-5; 8 nucleotides match TRBD1. Sequencing used blood. CDR3 sequence reads: CASSYSPGQVETQYF. Here the CDR3 DNA reads TGTGCCAGCAGTTACTCGCCGGGACAGGTGGAGACCCAGTACTTC.